The 14 T cell receptor beta chains reported below all come from one sample, sequenced in a study of blood T cell repertoires in COVID-19. Clones were read by immunoSEQ multiplex PCR, and TCRdb kept only the in-frame ones, dropping some. The sample includes 200,000 to 250,000 clones, under 95% seen only once; the top ten take around 1.8%. Sequencing used PBMCs or T cells enriched from blood (not recorded which). These receptors all come from a woman between 18 and 30 years old who had recovered from COVID-19.

The chain uses TRBV6-2 or TRBV6-3 and TRBJ1-2; 9 bases match TRBD1. The junction had 9 bases not matched to a gene; V was cut back by 5 bases and J by 8 bases. The germline gives CDR1 MNHEY, CDR2 SVGEGT. CDR3 length equals 14 residues. The CDR3 loop is CASSQRTGAGGYTF. As DNA, the CDR3 is TGTGCCAGCAGTCAACGGACAGGGGCAGGCGGCTACACCTTC.

This chain links TRBV13 with TRBJ2-5; 14 bases map to TRBD2. V shed 6 bases, J shed 6 bases, and the junction held 9 bases outside the gene matches. The CDR3 has 16 residues. Germline loops: CDR1 PRHDT, CDR2 FYEKMQ (reference sequence). In DNA form, the CDR3 reads TGTGCCAGCAGTTCCGGACTAGCGGGGGGCCTGAAGACCCAGTACTTC. Residues: CASSSGLAGGLKTQYF.

V is TRBV24-1 and J is TRBJ2-3, with 14 bases that match TRBD2. V trimming: 9 bases; J trimming: 0 bases; junction bases outside the gene matches: 10. The CDR3 totals 18 residues. Germline values: CDR1 KGHDR, CDR2 SFDVKD. This chain's CDR3 is CATSGLAGVRASTDTQYF. CDR3 coding DNA: TGTGCCACCTCGGGACTAGCGGGAGTTAGGGCTAGCACAGATACGCAGTATTTT.

V is TRBV3-1 (or the pseudogene TRBV3-2) and J is TRBJ1-6, with a weak D call TRBD1 (6 bases). The CDR3 extends over 17 amino acids. Trimming removed 0 bases at V and 10 bases at J, with 19 bases between. Germline V gives CDR1 LGHDT, CDR2 YNNKEL (reference sequence). The CDR3 DNA sequence: TGTGCCAGCAGCCAAGATAAGTACGGGGGGCCTGAGTCACCCCTCCACTTT. It encodes CASSQDKYGGPESPLHF.

V is TRBV28 and J is TRBJ2-7; D possibly corresponds to TRBD2 (5 bases). V was trimmed by 5 bases and J by 4 bases, leaving 18 bases between them. Germline V lookup: CDR1 MDHEN, CDR2 SYDVKM. The CDR3 has 15 amino acids. This CDR3 is CASSATFGVAYEQYF. CDR3 coding DNA: TGTGCCAGCAGTGCCACGTTCGGGGTAGCTTACGAGCAGTACTTC.

This clone was seen a few times. V is TRBV6-1 and J is TRBJ1-5, with D possibly TRBD1 on 6 matching bases. V was cut by 3 bases and J by 6 bases, with 18 bases left in between. The CDR3 length is 16 residues. Germline values: CDR1 MNHNS, CDR2 SASEGT. Written as DNA, the CDR3 is TGTGCCAGCAGTGACATCCCCGGGGGCGGGGGTCAGCCCCAGCATTTT. Its translation is CASSDIPGGGGQPQHF.

V gene TRBV19 combines with J gene TRBJ2-2; TRBD2 agrees at 8 bases. Trimming cost V 7 bases and J 6 bases; bases outside gene matches: 10. This CDR3 is built from 15 residues. From germline, CDR1 is LNHDA and CDR2 SQIVND (reference sequence). The CDR3 region is CASMPGTGGAGELFF. CDR3 coding DNA: TGTGCCAGTATGCCCGGGACGGGGGGGGCCGGGGAGCTGTTTTTT.

V usage is TRBV27 and J usage is TRBJ2-1, with TRBD2 matching over 13 bases. CDR3 length equals 17 residues. Trimming cost V 7 bases and J 6 bases; bases outside gene matches: 12. Germline loops: CDR1 MNHEY, CDR2 SMNVEV (reference sequence). The DNA for the CDR3 is TGTGCCAGCACCTTGGAGGGGGGACTAGCGGGGTTCAATGAGCAGTTCTTC. Encoded protein: CASTLEGGLAGFNEQFF.

CDR3 nucleotide sequence: TGTGCCAGCAGTAGTGGGCTACTCTTCTCCTACAATGAGCAGTTCTTC. Translated, it gives CASSSGLLFSYNEQFF. V usage is TRBV6-2 or TRBV6-3 and J usage is TRBJ2-1; D ambiguous. Germline lookup yields CDR1 MNHEY and CDR2 SVGEGT. The ends were cut back, 5 bases at V and 0 bases at J, with 14 bases in the middle. CDR3 length: 16 residues.

The chain carries TRBV10-3 and TRBJ1-2, with a weak D call TRBD1 (5 bases). The germline V gene has CDR1 ENHRY and CDR2 SYGVKD. The CDR3 runs to 13 residues. V lost 6 bases and J 8 bases, leaving 16 bases between the germline ends. CDR3 nucleotide sequence: TGTGCCATCAGGGTCGTGGGGCTCGAGGGCTACACCTTC. Translating gives CAIRVVGLEGYTF.

This rearrangement joins TRBV9 to TRBJ2-1, with D unclear. This CDR3 has 16 residues. Germline CDR1 SGDLS, CDR2 YYNGEE. With 2 bases removed from V and 0 bases from J, the gap between germline ends came to 12 bases. The DNA of the CDR3 is TGTGCCAGCAGCGTCGGCAGGATGAGCTCCTACAATGAGCAGTTCTTC. Its translation: CASSVGRMSSYNEQFF.

This chain uses TRBV7-2 with TRBJ2-5, with 10 bases that match TRBD2. CDR1 SGHTA and CDR2 FQGNSA come from the germline V gene. This CDR3 is built from 18 residues. The V segment lost 1 base and the J segment 0 bases; nucleotides outside the gene matches: 8. CDR3 in DNA: TGTGCCAGCAGCTTAGGAACTAGCGGGGCCGCGTACCAAGAGACCCAGTACTTC. As protein: CASSLGTSGAAYQETQYF.

The chain joins TRBV18 to TRBJ2-1, with 11 bases fitting TRBD1. V trimming: 3 bases; J trimming: 9 bases; junction bases outside the gene matches: 4. Germline CDR1 reads KGHSH; CDR2 reads LQKENI. The CDR3 is 14 amino acids. CDR3 nucleotides: TGTGCCAGCTCACCTGGACAGGGGGCTGCTGAGCAGTTCTTC. Protein sequence: CASSPGQGAAEQFF.

The chain is built from TRBV25-1 and TRBJ1-2, with 9 bases identical to TRBD1. The CDR3 is 17 residues long. V dropped 4 bases and J dropped 4; count of bases not matched to a gene: 13. Germline CDR1 is MGHDK and CDR2 is SYGVNS. The CDR3 sequence is CASSVPDHGQGSYGYTF. The CDR3, as DNA: TGTGCCAGCAGTGTCCCCGATCATGGACAGGGGAGCTATGGCTACACCTTC.